The 18 T cell receptor beta chains below were found in one sample sequenced in a study of radiotherapy plus CTLA-4 blockade in lung cancer. Sequencing used immunoSEQ multiplex PCR; TCRdb keeps in-frame clones, though not all of them. The sample yields tens of thousands of clones, approximately 81% seen once. The sample consisted of peripheral blood, taken from a patient treated with radiotherapy plus ipilimumab. Receptors originate from a human donor with non-small cell lung cancer whose response to radiotherapy plus ipilimumab could not be evaluated.

Concerning this clone: The junction does not match germline at one end; this may be a read error. The chain combines TRBV7-2 with TRBJ2-2, with TRBD2 matching 11 bases. There are 17 residues in the CDR3. Per the germline V gene, CDR1 is SGHTA and CDR2 is FQGNSA. In nucleotides, the CDR3 is TGTGCCAGCAGCTTAGTGGCTAGCGGGAGGAACCCCGGGGAGCTGTTTTTT. Its protein is CASSLVASGRNPGELFF.

The chain is built from TRBV5-1 and TRBJ2-5; 7 positions agree with TRBD2. With the DNA end fitting TRBJ2-7 better, the J assignment may be wrong. This CDR3 has 14 amino acids. Germline-derived CDR1 and CDR2 are SGHRS and YFSETQ. CDR3 sequence (DNA): TGCGCCAGCAGCTTGCGCGGGAGCCTCGACGAGCAGTACTTC. It specifies CASSLRGSLDEQYF.

This chain uses TRBV19 with TRBJ2-2; D not certain. The V gene's germline CDR1 is LNHDA and CDR2 SQIVND (reference sequence). Trimming stripped 8 bases from V and 1 base from J, with 11 bases between. The CDR3 contains 14 residues. CDR3 region: CASSDIQNTGELFF. For the CDR3, the DNA is TGTGCCAGTTCCGACATACAGAACACCGGGGAGCTGTTTTTT.

The V gene is TRBV19, the J gene TRBJ2-7, with a tentative D call TRBD1 (6 bases). Trimming took off 3 bases at V and 0 bases at J, with 9 bases between the two ends. Germline V CDR1 and CDR2: LNHDA, SQIVND (reference sequence). CDR3 size: 14 residues. For the CDR3, the DNA is TGTGCCAGTAGTATTGAGGGGGTCTCCTACGAGCAGTACTTC. This codes for CASSIEGVSYEQYF. Combining the CDR3 with reference TRBV19 and TRBJ2-7 gives the whole variable domain DGGITQSPKYLFRKEGQNVTLSCEQNLNHDAMYWYRQDPGQGLRLIYYSQIVNDFQKGDIAEGYSVSREKKESFPLTVTSAQKNPTAFYLCASSIEGVSYEQYFGPGTRLTVT.

This clone has only a few counts. The chain couples TRBV6-1 to TRBJ2-6; no reliable D call. This CDR3 comprises 20 residues. Trimming removed 4 bases at V and 0 bases at J, with 22 bases between. Germline values: CDR1 MNHNS, CDR2 SASEGT. This CDR3 is CASSGEAGQGRDSGANVLTF. CDR3 in DNA: TGTGCCAGCAGTGGAGAGGCTGGTCAAGGCAGAGACTCTGGGGCCAACGTCCTGACTTTC.

This chain uses TRBV5-1 with TRBJ2-7; 10 positions match TRBD1. Germline V gene data show CDR1 as SGHRS and CDR2 as YFSETQ. The CDR3 loop spans 14 amino acids. V lost 4 bases and J lost 10; bases outside the gene matches: 11. In DNA, the CDR3 is TGCGCCAGCAGCCCAATAGTGGACAGGGGGATACAGTACTTC. This encodes CASSPIVDRGIQYF.

The chain carries TRBV4-3 and TRBJ1-1, with D possibly TRBD1 on 5 matching bases. V shed 0 bases and J shed 1 base, with 9 bases lying between them. Germline V CDR1 and CDR2: LGHNA, YSLEER. The CDR3 totals 15 residues. The CDR3 region is CASSQEDRTNTEAFF. CDR3 DNA: TGCGCCAGCAGCCAAGAAGACAGAACGAACACTGAAGCTTTCTTT.

The chain uses TRBV7-8 and TRBJ2-3; 11 bases match TRBD1. CDR3 length: 19 residues. V dropped 1 base and J dropped 4; count of bases not matched to a gene: 13. Germline CDR1 SGHVS, CDR2 FQNEAQ. CDR3 sequence: CASSLVREWTGGLADTQYF. The CDR3 region has the DNA TGTGCCAGCAGCTTAGTGCGTGAATGGACAGGGGGCTTAGCAGATACGCAGTATTTT.

This sequence joins TRBV28 and TRBJ1-3; the D gene is possibly TRBD1 (6 bases). V lost 4 bases and J 0 bases, leaving 16 bases between the germline ends. The CDR3 is made up of 17 amino acids. The germline V gene encodes CDR1 MDHEN and CDR2 SYDVKM. CDR3 nucleotides: TGTGCCAGCAGTTCCCATAAGACAGGCTACTCTGGAAACACCATATATTTT. Protein: CASSSHKTGYSGNTIYF.

The J gene is TRBJ1-4, the V gene TRBV5-1; D not resolved. The CDR3 consists of 14 residues. Between the trimmed V and J ends, which lost 5 bases and 4 bases, there was a span of 12 bases. The V gene's germline CDR1 is SGHRS and CDR2 YFSETQ. The chain's CDR3 is CASRPTANNEKLFF. The CDR3 nucleotides read TGCGCCAGCAGACCTACAGCTAATAATGAAAAACTGTTTTTT.

The CDR3 reads CASSLAAGGHTGELFF. The CDR3 region has the DNA TGTGCCAGCAGCTTAGCTGCGGGAGGGCACACCGGGGAGCTGTTTTTT. This rearrangement joins TRBV7-3 to TRBJ2-2; 9 nucleotides agree with TRBD2. With V trimmed by 2 bases and J by 3 bases, 4 bases remained unmatched. This CDR3 comprises 16 residues. Germline V gene lookup returns CDR1 SGHTA and CDR2 FQGTGA.

The chain carries TRBV6-5 and TRBJ2-7; D is perhaps TRBD1 (8 bases). V was shortened by 5 bases and J by 0 bases, with 14 bases between the two germline ends. CDR1 is MNHEY and CDR2 is SVGAGI in the germline V gene. This CDR3 is 15 amino acids long. The CDR3 DNA sequence: TGTGCCAGCAGTGTACAGGGGGGGCCCTCCTACGAGCAGTACTTC. Protein product: CASSVQGGPSYEQYF.

The chain is built from TRBV27 and TRBJ1-2; D may be TRBD1 (6 bases). The CDR3 length is 15 residues. Trimming cost V 6 bases and J 8 bases, with 22 bases left between them. CDR1 is MNHEY, CDR2 SMNVEV, per germline (reference sequence). This CDR3 reads CASRTLGAGDRGYTF. DNA of the CDR3: TGTGCCAGCAGGACCCTGGGGGCAGGGGACCGCGGCTACACCTTC.

The chain recombines TRBV15 with TRBJ1-4; D is uncertain. V lost 0 bases and J lost 5, with 4 bases in between. Germline V gene lookup returns CDR1 LNHNV and CDR2 YYDKDF (reference sequence). This CDR3 has 13 amino acids. The CDR3 DNA reads as TGTGCCACCAGCAGAGATATGAATGAAAAACTGTTTTTT. Protein sequence: CATSRDMNEKLFF.

The J gene is TRBJ2-3, the V gene TRBV2; 10 positions match TRBD2. Trimming at V came to 5 bases and at J to 0 bases, leaving 2 bases not matched to a gene. The CDR3 is made up of 15 amino acids. In germline, CDR1 is SNHLY, CDR2 FYNNEI. The CDR3 sequence is CASSWTSGSTDTQYF. DNA for the CDR3: TGTGCCAGCAGTTGGACTAGCGGAAGCACAGATACGCAGTATTTT. The whole variable domain, filled in from reference TRBV2 and TRBJ2-3, reads EPEVTQTPSHQVTQMGQEVILRCVPISNHLYFYWYRQILGQKVEFLVSFYNNEISEKSEIFDDQFSVERPDGSNFTLKIRSTKLEDSAMYFCASSWTSGSTDTQYFGPGTRLTVL.

This rearrangement joins TRBV7-9 to TRBJ1-4; 10 bases line up with TRBD1. CDR1 is SEHNR and CDR2 is FQNEAQ in the germline V gene (reference sequence). The CDR3 totals 16 residues. The junction had 12 bases not matched to a gene; V was cut back by 4 bases and J by 10 bases. CDR3 region: CASSSLNDRGRGKLFF. The CDR3 coding sequence is TGTGCCAGCAGCTCACTCAACGACAGGGGGCGCGGAAAACTGTTTTTT.

The chain combines TRBV28 with TRBJ2-7, with D uncertain. The CDR3 consists of 13 residues. CDR1 and CDR2 from the germline V gene are MDHEN and SYDVKM. Deletions cut 3 bases from V and 1 base from J, with 7 bases between. The CDR3 nucleotides are TGTGCCAGCAGTTTTTTCGGGTCCTACGAGCAGTACTTC. It encodes CASSFFGSYEQYF.

V and J are TRBV2 and TRBJ2-1; 7 bases match TRBD2. V was clipped by 7 bases and J by 9 bases; unmatched bases: 6. Germline lookup yields CDR1 SNHLY and CDR2 FYNNEI. The CDR3 consists of 12 residues. The CDR3 sequence: CASTAREGEQFF. DNA for the CDR3: TGTGCCAGCACGGCAAGGGAGGGTGAGCAGTTCTTC.